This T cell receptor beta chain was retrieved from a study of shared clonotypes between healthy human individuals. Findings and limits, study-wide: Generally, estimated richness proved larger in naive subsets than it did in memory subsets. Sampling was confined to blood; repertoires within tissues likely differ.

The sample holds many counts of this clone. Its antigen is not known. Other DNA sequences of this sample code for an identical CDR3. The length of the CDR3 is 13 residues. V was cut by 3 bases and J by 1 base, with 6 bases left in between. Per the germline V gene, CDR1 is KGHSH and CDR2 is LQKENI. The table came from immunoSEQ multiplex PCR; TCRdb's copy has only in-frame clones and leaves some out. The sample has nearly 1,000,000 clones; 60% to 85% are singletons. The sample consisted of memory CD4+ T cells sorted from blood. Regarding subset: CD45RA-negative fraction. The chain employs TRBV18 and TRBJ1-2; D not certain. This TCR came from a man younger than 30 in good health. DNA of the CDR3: TGTGCCAGCTCACCGGACCTTAACTATGGCTACACCTTC. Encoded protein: CASSPDLNYGYTF. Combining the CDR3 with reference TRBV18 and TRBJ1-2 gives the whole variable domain NAGVMQNPRHLVRRRGQEARLRCSPMKGHSHVYWYRQLPEEGLKFMVYLQKENIIDESGMPKERFSAEFPKEGPSILRIQQVVRGDSAAYFCASSPDLNYGYTFGSGTRLTVV.